The clone carrying this TCR beta chain has a single count. Its antigen is not identified. The sample is drawn from a study of T cell responses to AZD1222 COVID-19 vaccine. For the study at large: Whether given at about 4 or about 12 weeks, second doses were pooled. The study, taken as a whole, reports: The donor cohort was predominantly white British with a female majority, and clonal diversity may have been underestimated. Nearly half of unique spike-specific TCRs reportedly avoided B.1.351 and B.1.1.7 mutated regions. Just 5 to 7 AZD1222 recipients tested seropositive at baseline.

CDR1 is SGDLS, CDR2 YYNGEE, per germline. V dropped 4 bases and J dropped 6 bases, with 15 bases sitting between them. This CDR3 contains 14 residues. Sequencing used immunoSEQ multiplex PCR; TCRdb keeps in-frame clones, though not all of them. This table has about 160,000 clones, 80% to 90% appearing once. The sequence was obtained from an adult in good health. The genes are TRBV9 and TRBJ2-3; D perhaps matches TRBD1 (5 bases). The source material was peripheral blood, sampled on day 0 of AZD1222 vaccination. As DNA, the CDR3 is TGTGCCAGCAGCTCCCAGGGTGTTGCCGATACGCAGTATTTT. Its protein is CASSSQGVADTQYF. The full variable domain, its missing parts supplied by reference TRBV9 and TRBJ2-3, is DSGVTQTPKHLITATGQRVTLRCSPRSGDLSVYWYQQSLDQGLQFLIQYYNGEERAKGNILERFSAQQFPDLHSELNLSSLELGDSALYFCASSSQGVADTQYFGPGTRLTVL.